This TCR beta chain was documented in a study of cytomegalovirus exposure and HLA in healthy donors. The CDR3 has 14 amino acids. Germline loops: CDR1 LNHNV, CDR2 YYDKDF (reference sequence). Trimming shortened V by 0 bases and J by 6 bases, and 9 bases separated the two germline ends. The protocol was immunoSEQ multiplex PCR, while the TCRdb copy is restricted to in-frame clones and leaves out a portion. The profile covers about 140,000 clones, with 85% to 90% appearing a single time and roughly 3% taken by the ten largest. Specimen: PBMCs. The chain is built from TRBV15 and TRBJ1-5; tentative D call: TRBD1 (5 bases). This receptor was obtained from a man aged 18 to 35 in good health and CMV-seronegative. Here the CDR3 DNA reads TGTGCCACCAGCAGAGAGAGGAGGGGTCAGCCCCAGCATTTT. Its protein is CATSRERRGQPQHF.